Listed below are T cell receptor beta chains from one sample, sequenced in a study of T cells in Graves' hyperthyroidism and ophthalmopathy. Each CDR3 protein is one row after TCRdb ran MiXCR on the multiplex PCR reads. The profile covers roughly 700,000 distinct CDR3 sequences, with approximately 14% appearing a single time and roughly 10% taken by the ten largest. Material for sequencing was blood. The receptors stem from a woman aged 18-35 years with Graves' hyperthyroidism. The CDR3 runs from the conserved cysteine through the conserved F or W.

v_call	cdr3_aa
TRBV30	CAWSVWSSYEQYF
TRBV28	CASSWTEQETQYF
TRBV18	CASSLQTAYEQYF
TRBV6-2/TRBV6-3	CASSYSPGSDGYTF
TRBV2	CASSEDRVSYNEQFF
TRBV5-8	CASSLDGTGLNTEAFF
TRBV7-9	CASSLIGLLGIEQFF
TRBV9	CASSPVTGREQYF
TRBV6-4	CASSDSSSSGEETQYF
TRBV10-3	CAISETGAAYEQYF
TRBV14	CASSQRPWDGYTF
TRBV15	CATSRDGTSAYEQYF
TRBV9	CASSVASGYQFF
TRBV6-1	CASGQQGGSYEQYF
TRBV7-9	CASSPTSLPEQYF
TRBV27	CASTFGLEQFF
TRBV7-8	CASSLLGGGTQYF
TRBV7-9	CASTLGQGNPSGNTIYF
TRBV6-1	CASSGFIENTGELFF
TRBV6-1	CASTLDLDRDTGELFF
TRBV5-4	CASSLAATSGGNEQFF
TRBV19	CATTPGTGKNYEQYF
TRBV27	CASSFFYEQYF
TRBV5-1	CAVGDRRTDTQYF
TRBV7-9	CASSLGAGGGIAKNIQYF
TRBV7-3	CASSLELHYNEQFF
TRBV5-1	CASSSPSSTDTQYF
TRBV7-9	CASSDRRGEQFF
TRBV12-3/TRBV12-4	CASSPDTGRPNYEQYF
TRBV12-3/TRBV12-4	CASSFHRGREDTQYF
TRBV13	CASSFTTISGRGGGEQFF
TRBV14	CASSRSPGQDNTGELFF
TRBV19	CASRSEGLIGTGELFF
TRBV11-1	CASSLRGGSYTF
TRBV24-1	CATSDSNGQPQHF
TRBV12-3/TRBV12-4	CASRQDRYEQFF
TRBV28	CASSLTQPGAAFF
TRBV28	CASTVRAGGYEQYF
TRBV28	CASRNTGGYEQYF
TRBV7-9	CASSVGIYGYTF
TRBV6-2/TRBV6-3	CASSKWEGSTDTQYF
TRBV19	CASTWGRNYGYTF
TRBV29-1	CSVGWTSGKTGELFF
TRBV28	CASSPGGTRLYEQYF
TRBV13	CASSGGLYQETQYF
TRBV29-1	CSQGVGEKLFF
TRBV10-1	CASGSVNYGYTF
TRBV7-8	CASSSVVLGEKLFF
TRBV2	CASSEVLGTGELFF
TRBV30	CAWSKGLAAIEDTDTQYF
TRBV12-3/TRBV12-4	CASSSEAGIEEETQYF
TRBV20-1	CSGDQTADTQYF
TRBV11-2	CASSSLPSGRYQETQYF
TRBV6-2/TRBV6-3	CASSATEISNYGYAF
TRBV11-1	CASSPPGTGKNIQYF
TRBV2	CASTTDRREQYF
TRBV6-5	CASSYGGLAITYEQYF
TRBV7-8	CASTLGRDEKLFF
TRBV27	CASSPLRGAYGYTF
TRBV7-2	CASSLVEGARYGYTF